The 17 T cell receptor beta chains presented below share a single source sample, sequenced in a study of blood T cell repertoires in COVID-19. The data were produced by immunoSEQ multiplex PCR, yet TCRdb's version contains in-frame clones alone and is incomplete. Among some 260,000 clones listed, around 82% were seen once. The sample taken for sequencing was peripheral blood. The receptors shown here come from a woman older than 75 with active or convalescent COVID-19.

The chain links TRBV15 to TRBJ1-5; D is possibly TRBD1 (5 bases). Germline lookup yields CDR1 LNHNV and CDR2 YYDKDF (reference sequence). Between the trimmed V and J ends, which lost 0 bases and 10 bases, there was a span of 16 bases. The CDR3 spans 15 residues. The CDR3 nucleotides are TGTGCCACCAGCAGAGATCCCGCAGGGCCAGGTCCCCAGCATTTT. Translated, it gives CATSRDPAGPGPQHF.

The chain is built from TRBV4-2 and TRBJ2-7, with 10 bases lining up with TRBD2. Germline V CDR1 and CDR2: LGHNA, YNFKEQ. The CDR3 loop spans 15 amino acids. The trim removed 4 bases at V and 2 bases at J, leaving 5 bases unmatched. CDR3 coding DNA: TGTGCCAGCAGCCTTGGGACTAGCGAAGCCTACGAGCAGTACTTC. Its translation: CASSLGTSEAYEQYF.

The V gene is TRBV1, the J gene TRBJ2-5; no check of the table's D call, TRBD2, against the DNA was made. TRBV1 is assigned pseudogene status. The CDR3 loop spans 18 amino acids. The DNA for the CDR3 is TGCACCAGCAGCCAAGATCGGGGGGAGGGCCGTCCCAGAGAGACCCAGTACTTC. Residues: CTSSQDRGEGRPRETQYF.

V gene TRBV15 combines with J gene TRBJ2-5; TRBD2 matches at 9 bases. J lost 4 bases, V lost 0 bases, and 21 bases had no gene match. Germline CDR1 is LNHNV and CDR2 is YYDKDF (reference sequence). This CDR3 has 21 amino acids. The CDR3 reads CATSRDHLAGRAGGPVETQYF. The CDR3 DNA follows: TGTGCCACCAGCAGAGATCATTTAGCAGGAAGGGCGGGAGGGCCGGTAGAGACCCAGTACTTC.

This clone came up once. V is TRBV18 and J is TRBJ2-1; a possible D gene is TRBD1 (5 bases). Per the germline V gene, CDR1 is KGHSH and CDR2 is LQKENI. V lost 6 bases and J 2 bases, leaving 17 bases between the germline ends. This CDR3 contains 16 residues. The CDR3 loop is CASSRQGFGTYNEQFF. The CDR3 DNA sequence: TGTGCCAGCTCCCGCCAGGGTTTTGGCACCTACAATGAGCAGTTCTTC.

The chain has TRBV5-6 and TRBJ2-7; 14 bases line up with TRBD2. Germline assignment: CDR1 SGHDT and CDR2 YYEEEE. The trim removed 3 bases at V and 1 base at J, leaving 12 bases unmatched. This CDR3 region has 19 residues. CDR3 sequence (DNA): TGTGCCAGCAGCTCAAGGGGGACTAGCGGGAGACCCGAATCCTACGAGCAGTACTTC. Protein: CASSSRGTSGRPESYEQYF.

The chain has TRBV2 and TRBJ1-2, with 7 nucleotides matching TRBD1. The CDR3 has 14 amino acids. The J segment lost 4 bases and the V segment lost 7 bases, leaving 9 bases of the junction unmatched. CDR1 is SNHLY and CDR2 is FYNNEI in the germline V gene. The DNA of the CDR3 is TGTGCCAGCACCGAGACAGGGAACGGCTATGGCTACACCTTC. As protein: CASTETGNGYGYTF.

The chain has TRBV7-8 and TRBJ2-3, with TRBD1 as a possible D gene (5 bases). CDR3 size: 16 residues. Between the trimmed V and J ends, which lost 1 base and 1 base, there was a span of 12 bases. Germline V gene data show CDR1 as SGHVS and CDR2 as FQNEAQ. For the CDR3, the DNA is TGTGCCAGCAGCTTAGGAGGCAGGGTCCGCACAGATACGCAGTATTTT. Protein sequence: CASSLGGRVRTDTQYF.

This chain uses TRBV5-1 with TRBJ2-3; 8 nucleotides agree with TRBD1. CDR1 is SGHRS, CDR2 YFSETQ, per germline. The CDR3 is 14 residues long. V was pared by 6 bases and J by 3 bases, with 6 bases of the junction left unmatched. The CDR3 nucleotides read TGCGCCAGCAATTTGGACAGGGCGACAGATACGCAGTATTTT. Protein: CASNLDRATDTQYF. Combining the CDR3 with reference TRBV5-1 and TRBJ2-3 gives the whole variable domain KAGVTQTPRYLIKTRGQQVTLSCSPISGHRSVSWYQQTPGQGLQFLFEYFSETQRNKGNFPGRFSGRQFSNSRSEMNVSTLELGDSALYLCASNLDRATDTQYFGPGTRLTVL.

This clone was counted a single time. The rearrangement uses TRBV3-1 (or the pseudogene TRBV3-2) and TRBJ2-1, with TRBD2 matching 10 bases. Germline CDR1 and CDR2: LGHDT and YNNKEL (reference sequence). With 2 bases clipped from V and 5 bases from J, the junction kept 6 bases outside the gene matches. The CDR3 covers 16 residues. The CDR3 sequence: CASSQTGAGGNNEQFF. The CDR3 DNA reads TGTGCCAGCAGCCAAACTGGAGCGGGAGGGAACAATGAGCAGTTCTTC.

V usage is TRBV6-5 and J usage is TRBJ1-2; 9 bases map to TRBD1. Germline V gives CDR1 MNHEY, CDR2 SVGAGI. This CDR3 has 13 residues. The junction had 5 bases not matched to a gene; V was cut back by 5 bases and J by 7 bases. CDR3 DNA sequence: TGTGCCAGCAGTAGGGACAGGGAAACTGGCTACACCTTC. This gives the protein CASSRDRETGYTF.

The chain uses TRBV19 and TRBJ1-1; D gene uncertain. V lost 2 bases to trimming and J lost 8 bases, with 12 bases between them. There are 13 residues in the CDR3. Germline V gives CDR1 LNHDA, CDR2 SQIVND (reference sequence). CDR3 bases: TGTGCCAGTAGTATAAGGCGGGCAGGAGAAGCTTTCTTT. Translation: CASSIRRAGEAFF. Variable domain in full (rest from reference TRBV19 and TRBJ1-1): DGGITQSPKYLFRKEGQNVTLSCEQNLNHDAMYWYRQDPGQGLRLIYYSQIVNDFQKGDIAEGYSVSREKKESFPLTVTSAQKNPTAFYLCASSIRRAGEAFFGQGTRLTVV.

The V call is TRBV4-2, the J call TRBJ2-3, with 12 bases fitting TRBD2. V lost 4 bases, J lost 6 bases, and 11 bases stayed unmatched. The CDR3 sequence is 17 residues long. The germline V gene encodes CDR1 LGHNA and CDR2 YNFKEQ. The CDR3 loop reads CASSPRLAGGPWDTQYF. CDR3 nucleotide sequence: TGTGCCAGCAGCCCCCGTCTAGCGGGAGGGCCATGGGATACGCAGTATTTT.

This chain uses TRBV3-1 (or the pseudogene TRBV3-2) with TRBJ2-3; D not certain. Germline V CDR1 and CDR2: LGHDT, YNNKEL (reference sequence). The CDR3 covers 12 residues. V gave up 5 bases and J gave up 5 bases, with 8 bases separating them. The CDR3 nucleotides are TGTGCCAGCAGCTCCCCCTTAGATACGCAGTATTTT. It encodes CASSSPLDTQYF.

The chain uses TRBV5-1 and TRBJ2-5; TRBD2 agrees at 9 bases. The V and J ends lost 1 base and 0 bases, in that order; junction bases with no gene match: 1. The CDR3 is made up of 15 amino acids. Germline V CDR1 and CDR2: SGHRS, YFSETQ. The CDR3 region has the DNA TGCGCCAGCAGCTTGCTAGCGGGAAACCAAGAGACCCAGTACTTC. Amino acids: CASSLLAGNQETQYF.

This rearrangement joins TRBV7-9 to TRBJ1-5, with D possibly TRBD1 on 6 matching bases. Per the germline V gene, CDR1 is SEHNR and CDR2 is FQNEAQ (reference sequence). V lost 5 bases, J lost 9 bases, and 20 bases lay in between. This CDR3 is 15 amino acids long. The CDR3 spells CASSQAGAEGLPQHF. The CDR3 region has the DNA TGTGCCAGCAGCCAAGCGGGGGCGGAGGGGTTGCCCCAGCATTTT.

The V gene is TRBV7-9, the J gene TRBJ1-3; 8 bases map to TRBD1. The CDR3 runs to 13 residues. From germline, CDR1 is SEHNR and CDR2 FQNEAQ (reference sequence). The V gene end was trimmed by 6 bases and the J gene end by 10 bases; junction bases not matched to a gene: 8. The CDR3 protein is CASSPDRGITIYF. CDR3 in DNA: TGTGCCAGCAGTCCCGACAGGGGAATTACCATATATTTT.